This T cell receptor (beta chain) originates from a study of PD-1 blockade in mismatch repair-deficient tumors. Overall study results and limits: Rapid post-treatment expansion, then contraction, generally preceding radiologic response, marked tumor-resident clones.

About this clone itself: Its target is not known.

The data were produced by immunoSEQ multiplex PCR, yet TCRdb's version contains in-frame clones alone and is incomplete. The sample records 80,000 to 130,000 clones, 70% to 85% being singletons. TCRs were sequenced from a few patients responding to pembrolizumab. Germline V gene sequence: CDR1 SGHNT, CDR2 YENEEA. V was clipped by 6 bases and J by 4 bases; unmatched bases: 11. This CDR3 spans 15 amino acids. This specimen was peripheral blood, taken approximately 36 weeks after starting pembrolizumab. This chain links TRBV11-3 with TRBJ2-5; TRBD2 matches 7 bases. The receptor was isolated from an adult with mismatch repair-deficient cancer. DNA of the CDR3: TGTGCCAGCAGTCGACTAGCCCTGCCCCGAGAGACCCAGTACTTC. It codes for CASSRLALPRETQYF.